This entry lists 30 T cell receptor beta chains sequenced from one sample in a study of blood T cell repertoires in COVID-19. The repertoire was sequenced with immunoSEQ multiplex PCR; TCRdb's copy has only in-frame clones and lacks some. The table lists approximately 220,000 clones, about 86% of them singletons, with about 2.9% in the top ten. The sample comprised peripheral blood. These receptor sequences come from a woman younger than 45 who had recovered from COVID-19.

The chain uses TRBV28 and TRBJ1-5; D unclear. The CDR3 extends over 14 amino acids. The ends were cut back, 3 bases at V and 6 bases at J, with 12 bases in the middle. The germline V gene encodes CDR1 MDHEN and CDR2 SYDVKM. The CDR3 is CASSLLLGSQPQHF. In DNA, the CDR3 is TGTGCCAGCAGTTTGTTATTGGGGAGTCAGCCCCAGCATTTT.

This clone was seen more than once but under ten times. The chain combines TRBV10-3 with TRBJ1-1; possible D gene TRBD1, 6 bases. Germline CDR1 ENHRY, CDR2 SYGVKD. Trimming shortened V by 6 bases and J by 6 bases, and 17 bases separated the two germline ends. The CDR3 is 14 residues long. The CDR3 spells CAISHRASVPEAFF. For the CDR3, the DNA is TGTGCCATCAGCCACAGGGCTAGTGTACCTGAAGCTTTCTTT.

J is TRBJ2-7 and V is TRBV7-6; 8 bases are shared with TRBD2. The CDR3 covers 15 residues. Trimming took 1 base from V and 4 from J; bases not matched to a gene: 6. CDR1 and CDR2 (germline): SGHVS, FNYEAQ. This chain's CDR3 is CASSLVVGGEYEQYF. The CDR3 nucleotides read TGTGCCAGCAGCTTAGTGGTCGGGGGGGAATACGAGCAGTACTTC. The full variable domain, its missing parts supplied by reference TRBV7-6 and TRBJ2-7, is GAGVSQSPRYKVTKRGQDVALRCDPISGHVSLYWYRQALGQGPEFLTYFNYEAQQDKSGLPNDRFSAERPEGSISTLTIQRTEQRDSAMYRCASSLVVGGEYEQYFGPGTRLTVT.

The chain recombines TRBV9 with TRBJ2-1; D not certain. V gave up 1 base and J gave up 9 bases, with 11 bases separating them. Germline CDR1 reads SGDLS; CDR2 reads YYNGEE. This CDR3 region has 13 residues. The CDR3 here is CASSVRPTGEQFF. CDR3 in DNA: TGTGCCAGCAGCGTAAGGCCCACGGGTGAGCAGTTCTTC.

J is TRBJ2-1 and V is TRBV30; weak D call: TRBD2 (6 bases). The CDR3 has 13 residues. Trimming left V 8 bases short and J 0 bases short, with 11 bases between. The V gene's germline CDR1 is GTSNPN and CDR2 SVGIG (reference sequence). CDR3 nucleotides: TGTGCCGGCAGGGACTCCTCCTACAATGAGCAGTTCTTC. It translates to CAGRDSSYNEQFF. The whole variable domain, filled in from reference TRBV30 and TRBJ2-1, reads SQTIHQWPATLVQPVGSPLSLECTVEGTSNPNLYWYRQAAGRGLQLLFYSVGIGQISSEVPQNLSASRPQDRQFILSSKKLLLSDSGFYLCAGRDSSYNEQFFGPGTRLTVL.

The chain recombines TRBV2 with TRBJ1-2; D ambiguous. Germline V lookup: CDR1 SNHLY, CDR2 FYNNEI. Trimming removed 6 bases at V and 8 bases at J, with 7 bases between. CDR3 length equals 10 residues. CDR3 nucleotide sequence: TGTGCCAGCAGGGCGGAGGGCTACACCTTC. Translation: CASRAEGYTF.

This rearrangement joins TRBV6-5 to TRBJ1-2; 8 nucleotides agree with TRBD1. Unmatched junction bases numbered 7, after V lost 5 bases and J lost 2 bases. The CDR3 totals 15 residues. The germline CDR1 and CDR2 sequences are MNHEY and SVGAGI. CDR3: CASSPRTGRNYGYTF. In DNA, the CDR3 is TGTGCCAGCAGTCCTAGGACAGGGAGGAACTATGGCTACACCTTC.

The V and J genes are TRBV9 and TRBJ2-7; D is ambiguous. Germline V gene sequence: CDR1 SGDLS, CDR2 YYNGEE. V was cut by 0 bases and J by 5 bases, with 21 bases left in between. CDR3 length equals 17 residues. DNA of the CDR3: TGTGCCAGCAGCGTAGCGAACCAGATCGGAGTCCCGAACGAGCAGTACTTC. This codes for CASSVANQIGVPNEQYF.

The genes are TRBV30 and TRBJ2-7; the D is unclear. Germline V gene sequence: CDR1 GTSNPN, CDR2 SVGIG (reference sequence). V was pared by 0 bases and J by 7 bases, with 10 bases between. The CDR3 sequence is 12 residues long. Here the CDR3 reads CAWSVTSVEQYF. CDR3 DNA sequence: TGTGCCTGGAGTGTAACTTCCGTGGAGCAGTACTTC.

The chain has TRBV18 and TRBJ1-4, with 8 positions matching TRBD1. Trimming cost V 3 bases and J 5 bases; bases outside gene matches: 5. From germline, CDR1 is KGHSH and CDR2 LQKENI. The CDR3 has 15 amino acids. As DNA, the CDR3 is TGTGCCAGCTCACCCGGGGGACAGGTAAATGAAAAACTGTTTTTT. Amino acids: CASSPGGQVNEKLFF.

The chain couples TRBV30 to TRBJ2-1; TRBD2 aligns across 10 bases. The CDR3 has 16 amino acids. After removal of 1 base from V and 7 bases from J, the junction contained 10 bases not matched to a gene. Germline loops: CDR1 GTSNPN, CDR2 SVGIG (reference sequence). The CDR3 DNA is TGTGCCTGGAGTGAGGGGTCCCTGGGACTAGCGAATGAGCAGTTCTTC. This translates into CAWSEGSLGLANEQFF.

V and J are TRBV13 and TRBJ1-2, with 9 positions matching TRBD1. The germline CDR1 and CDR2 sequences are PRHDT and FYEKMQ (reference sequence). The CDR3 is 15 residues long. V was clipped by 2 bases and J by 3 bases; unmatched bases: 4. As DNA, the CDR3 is TGTGCCAGCAGCTTAATAAGGACAGGGGACTATGGCTACACCTTC. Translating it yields CASSLIRTGDYGYTF.

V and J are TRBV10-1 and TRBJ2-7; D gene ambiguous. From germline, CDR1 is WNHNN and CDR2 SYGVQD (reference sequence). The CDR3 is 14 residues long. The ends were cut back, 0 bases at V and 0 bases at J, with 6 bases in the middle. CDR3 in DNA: TGCGCCAGCAGTGAGTCGGCTGGCTCCTACGAGCAGTACTTC. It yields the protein CASSESAGSYEQYF.

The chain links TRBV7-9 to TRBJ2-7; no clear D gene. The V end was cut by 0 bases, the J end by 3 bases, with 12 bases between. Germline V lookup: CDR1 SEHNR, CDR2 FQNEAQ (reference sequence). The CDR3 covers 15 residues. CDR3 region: CASSLALGYFYEQYF. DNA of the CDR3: TGTGCCAGCAGCTTAGCGCTGGGCTACTTCTACGAGCAGTACTTC.

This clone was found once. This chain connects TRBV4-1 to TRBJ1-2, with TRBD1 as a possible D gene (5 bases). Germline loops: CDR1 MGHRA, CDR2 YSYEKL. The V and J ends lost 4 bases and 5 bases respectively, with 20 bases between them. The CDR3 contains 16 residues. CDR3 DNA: TGCGCCAGCAGCCCCTCCCGGGGGTTGGGTGAATATGGCTACACCTTC. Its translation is CASSPSRGLGEYGYTF.

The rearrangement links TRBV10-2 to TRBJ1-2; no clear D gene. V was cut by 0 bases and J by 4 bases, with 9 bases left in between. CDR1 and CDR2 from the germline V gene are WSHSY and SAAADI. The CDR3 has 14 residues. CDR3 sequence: CASSESSGFYGYTF. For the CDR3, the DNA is TGCGCCAGCAGTGAGTCGAGTGGTTTCTATGGCTACACCTTC.

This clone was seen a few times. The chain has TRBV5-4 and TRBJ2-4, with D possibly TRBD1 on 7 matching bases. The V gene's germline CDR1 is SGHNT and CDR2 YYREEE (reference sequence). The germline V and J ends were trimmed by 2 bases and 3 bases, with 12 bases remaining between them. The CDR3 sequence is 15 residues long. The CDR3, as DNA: TGTGCCAGCAGCTTTGGAGGGGGCGGCAAAAACATTCAGTACTTC. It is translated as CASSFGGGGKNIQYF.

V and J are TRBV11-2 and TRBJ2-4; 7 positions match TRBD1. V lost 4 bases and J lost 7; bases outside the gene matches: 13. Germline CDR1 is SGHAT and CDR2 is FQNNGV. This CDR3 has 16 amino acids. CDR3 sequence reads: CASSSYRGYSGNIQYF. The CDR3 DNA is TGTGCCAGCAGCTCTTACAGGGGATATAGTGGGAACATTCAGTACTTC.

The CDR3 sequence: CATSRGPVNTEAFF. The CDR3 DNA sequence: TGTGCCACCAGCAGAGGGCCCGTGAACACTGAAGCTTTCTTT. The V call is TRBV15, the J call TRBJ1-1; D uncertain. The V end was cut by 1 base, the J end by 0 bases, with 6 bases between. Germline V lookup: CDR1 LNHNV, CDR2 YYDKDF (reference sequence). CDR3 size: 14 residues. Supplemented by reference TRBV15 and TRBJ1-1, the full variable domain reads DAMVIQNPRYQVTQFGKPVTLSCSQTLNHNVMYWYQQKSSQAPKLLFHYYDKDFNNEADTPDNFQSRRPNTSFCFLDIRSPGLGDTAMYLCATSRGPVNTEAFFGQGTRLTVV.

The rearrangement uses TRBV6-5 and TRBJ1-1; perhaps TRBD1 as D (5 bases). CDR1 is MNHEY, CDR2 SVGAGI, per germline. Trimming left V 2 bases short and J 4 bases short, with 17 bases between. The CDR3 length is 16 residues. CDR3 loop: CASSYVGGGAGTEAFF. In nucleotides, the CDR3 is TGTGCCAGCAGTTACGTTGGGGGGGGTGCAGGCACTGAAGCTTTCTTT.

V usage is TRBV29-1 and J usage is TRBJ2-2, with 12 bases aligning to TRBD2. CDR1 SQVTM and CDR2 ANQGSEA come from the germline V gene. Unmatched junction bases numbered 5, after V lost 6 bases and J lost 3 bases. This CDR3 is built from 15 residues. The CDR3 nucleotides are TGCAGCGTCGGGGGACTAGCGGGCCACACCGGGGAGCTGTTTTTT. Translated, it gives CSVGGLAGHTGELFF.

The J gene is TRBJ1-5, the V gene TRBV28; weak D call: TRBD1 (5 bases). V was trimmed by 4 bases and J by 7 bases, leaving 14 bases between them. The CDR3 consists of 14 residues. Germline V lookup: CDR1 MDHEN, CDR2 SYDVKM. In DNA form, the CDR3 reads TGTGCCAGCAGTTCCTTGGGGGGATACCAGCCCCAGCATTTT. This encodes CASSSLGGYQPQHF.

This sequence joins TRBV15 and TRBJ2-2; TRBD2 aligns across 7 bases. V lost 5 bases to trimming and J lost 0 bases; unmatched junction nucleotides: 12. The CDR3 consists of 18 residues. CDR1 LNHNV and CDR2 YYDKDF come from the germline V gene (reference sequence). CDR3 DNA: TGTGCCACCAGCGGGGGGGGACTGAGACCGTCGAACACCGGGGAGCTGTTTTTT. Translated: CATSGGGLRPSNTGELFF.

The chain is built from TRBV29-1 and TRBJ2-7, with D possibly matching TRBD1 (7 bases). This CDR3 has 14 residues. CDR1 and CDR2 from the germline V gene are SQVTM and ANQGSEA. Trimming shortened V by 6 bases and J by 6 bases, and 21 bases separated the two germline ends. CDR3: CSVRGLDGGSEQYF. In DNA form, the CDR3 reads TGCAGCGTGAGGGGGCTAGACGGGGGAAGCGAGCAGTACTTC.

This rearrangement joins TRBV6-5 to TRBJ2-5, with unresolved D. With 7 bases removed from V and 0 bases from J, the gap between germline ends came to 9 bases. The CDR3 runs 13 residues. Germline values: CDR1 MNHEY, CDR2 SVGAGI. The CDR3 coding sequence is TGTGCCAGCACTCACCGGTACCAAGAGACCCAGTACTTC. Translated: CASTHRYQETQYF.

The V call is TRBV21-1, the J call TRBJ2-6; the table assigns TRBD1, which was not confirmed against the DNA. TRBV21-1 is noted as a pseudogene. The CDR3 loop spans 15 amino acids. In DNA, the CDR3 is TGTGCCAGCCCCGACAGGGGAGGCTCCTGCAACGTCCTGACTTTC. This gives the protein CASPDRGGSCNVLTF.

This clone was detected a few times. CDR3 nucleotides: TGTGCCAGCAGCTTAATTGGGCTCAGCTCTGGAAACACCATATATTTT. Translated: CASSLIGLSSGNTIYF. The chain joins TRBV7-8 to TRBJ1-3, with D unresolved. Germline V gene sequence: CDR1 SGHVS, CDR2 FQNEAQ. This CDR3 comprises 16 residues. V was clipped by 2 bases and J by 0 bases, with 11 bases between them.

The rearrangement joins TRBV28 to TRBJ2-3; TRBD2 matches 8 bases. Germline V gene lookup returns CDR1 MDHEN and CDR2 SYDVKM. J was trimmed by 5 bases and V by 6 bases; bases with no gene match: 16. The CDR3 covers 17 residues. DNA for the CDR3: TGTGCCAGCAGCTCAAGGACTAGCCGGAACTTCCTAGATACGCAGTATTTT. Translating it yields CASSSRTSRNFLDTQYF.

DNA of the CDR3: TGTGCCAGCAGCCCGAGGCCGGGACAGGGGTTTATTACCGGGGAGCTGTTTTTT. It specifies CASSPRPGQGFITGELFF. This chain links TRBV7-3 with TRBJ2-2, with TRBD1 matching 10 bases. CDR1 is SGHTA, CDR2 FQGTGA, per germline. V shed 5 bases, J shed 5 bases, and the junction held 14 bases outside the gene matches. CDR3 length: 18 amino acids.

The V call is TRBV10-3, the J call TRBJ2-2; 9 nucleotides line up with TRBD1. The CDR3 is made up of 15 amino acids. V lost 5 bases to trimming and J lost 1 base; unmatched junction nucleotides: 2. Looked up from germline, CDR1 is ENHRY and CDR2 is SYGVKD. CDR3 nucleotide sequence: TGTGCCATCAGTACAGGGGGCCGGAACACCGGGGAGCTGTTTTTT. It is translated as CAISTGGRNTGELFF.